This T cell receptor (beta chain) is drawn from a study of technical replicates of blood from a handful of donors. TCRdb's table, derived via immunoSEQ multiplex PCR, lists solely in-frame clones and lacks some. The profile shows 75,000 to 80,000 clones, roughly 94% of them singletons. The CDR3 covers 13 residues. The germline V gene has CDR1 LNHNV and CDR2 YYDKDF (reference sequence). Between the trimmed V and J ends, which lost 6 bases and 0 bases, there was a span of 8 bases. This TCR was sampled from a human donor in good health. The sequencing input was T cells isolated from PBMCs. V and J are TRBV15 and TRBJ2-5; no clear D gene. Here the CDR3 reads CATRGRNQETQYF. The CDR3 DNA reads TGTGCCACCAGGGGCAGAAACCAAGAGACCCAGTACTTC. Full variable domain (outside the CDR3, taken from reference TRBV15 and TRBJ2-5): DAMVIQNPRYQVTQFGKPVTLSCSQTLNHNVMYWYQQKSSQAPKLLFHYYDKDFNNEADTPDNFQSRRPNTSFCFLDIRSPGLGDTAMYLCATRGRNQETQYFGPGTRLLVL.